Below are 20 T cell receptor beta chains sequenced from a single sample in a study of OX40 agonist ivuxolimab in advanced cancers. Profiling relied on immunoSEQ multiplex PCR, and the TCRdb table lists in-frame clones only, not all of them. The repertoire includes roughly 30,000 clones, roughly 84% of them detected once, and roughly a sixth sits in the top ten. Specimen: CD4+ or CD8+ T cells sorted from blood, collected in a trial of the OX40 agonist ivuxolimab. The receptors originated from an adult with an advanced solid tumor such as melanoma, head and neck, liver or kidney cancer.

This chain links TRBV7-9 with TRBJ2-1, with D maybe TRBD1 (5 bases). CDR1 is SEHNR, CDR2 FQNEAQ, per germline (reference sequence). The length of the CDR3 is 16 residues. V was clipped by 5 bases and J by 2 bases, with 16 bases between them. CDR3 in amino acids: CASSPPPQGTYNEQFF. DNA for the CDR3: TGTGCCAGCAGCCCTCCCCCCCAGGGCACCTACAATGAGCAGTTCTTC.

This clone was seen just once. V and J are TRBV7-2 and TRBJ2-5, with 8 bases aligning to TRBD2. This CDR3 has 14 residues. V gave up 2 bases and J gave up 5 bases; unmatched junction bases: 4. Germline V CDR1 and CDR2: SGHTA, FQGNSA. As DNA, the CDR3 is TGTGCCAGCAGCTTATCTTCTAGCGGGGAGACCCAGTACTTC. Encoded protein: CASSLSSSGETQYF.

This clone has a single count. Other DNA sequences in this sample translate to the same CDR3. The chain uses TRBV19 and TRBJ1-1, with TRBD1 matching over 8 bases. V was pared by 5 bases and J by 5 bases, with 4 bases of the junction left unmatched. Germline CDR1 reads LNHDA; CDR2 reads SQIVND (reference sequence). The CDR3 has 13 amino acids. The CDR3 region is CASSVNRGTEAFF. The CDR3, as DNA: TGTGCCAGTAGTGTTAACAGGGGGACTGAAGCTTTCTTT.

This clone has just one count. The CDR3 DNA follows: TGCGCCAGCAGCCAAGATGGTCCAGGGGGTGCGAACGGTGAGCAGTTCTTC. Translating it yields CASSQDGPGGANGEQFF. J is TRBJ2-1 and V is TRBV4-3, with 7 bases identical to TRBD1. With 0 bases clipped from V and 9 bases from J, the junction kept 14 bases outside the gene matches. Per the germline V gene, CDR1 is LGHNA and CDR2 is YSLEER. This CDR3 region has 17 residues.

The chain carries TRBV7-9 and TRBJ2-7, with 10 bases that match TRBD2. This CDR3 region has 17 residues. Germline lookup yields CDR1 SEHNR and CDR2 FQNEAQ (reference sequence). Trimming at V came to 5 bases and at J to 1 base, leaving 11 bases not matched to a gene. CDR3 nucleotides: TGTGCCAGCAGCCCTCCGGTAGCGGGAGGTCCTTCCTACGAGCAGTACTTC. Its protein is CASSPPVAGGPSYEQYF.

The genes are TRBV27 and TRBJ2-1, with D perhaps being TRBD1 or TRBD2 (5 bases each). Per the germline V gene, CDR1 is MNHEY and CDR2 is SMNVEV (reference sequence). The CDR3 length is 17 residues. V was trimmed by 3 bases and J by 1 base, leaving 16 bases between them. The CDR3 loop is CASSFPEGTGSYNEQFF. In DNA form, the CDR3 reads TGTGCCAGCAGTTTCCCAGAAGGGACGGGGTCCTACAATGAGCAGTTCTTC.

The chain combines TRBV5-1 with TRBJ1-1, with D unresolved. Per germline, CDR1 SGHRS and CDR2 YFSETQ. Trimming removed 1 base from V and 3 bases from J, with 7 bases in between. The CDR3 runs to 13 residues. This CDR3 reads CASSLYGDTEAFF. The CDR3 nucleotides are TGCGCCAGCAGCTTGTACGGGGACACTGAAGCTTTCTTT.

J is TRBJ2-1 and V is TRBV11-1; 10 bases are shared with TRBD2. The CDR3 consists of 15 residues. The J segment lost 8 bases and the V segment lost 4 bases, leaving 8 bases of the junction unmatched. Germline CDR1 and CDR2: SGHAT and FQDESV (reference sequence). As DNA, the CDR3 is TGTGCCAGCAGCTCATCCGCTAGCGGGAGCGATGAGCAGTTCTTC. Encoded protein: CASSSSASGSDEQFF.

The J gene is TRBJ1-5, the V gene TRBV4-3, with D possibly TRBD1 on 6 matching bases. CDR1 is LGHNA and CDR2 is YSLEER in the germline V gene. The CDR3 is made up of 13 amino acids. Trimming stripped 3 bases from V and 5 bases from J, with 8 bases between. In DNA form, the CDR3 reads TGCGCCAGCAGCCAGTCAGGGGATCAGCCCCAGCATTTT. Its translation: CASSQSGDQPQHF.

The chain carries TRBV9 and TRBJ2-7; D is possibly TRBD2 (7 bases). Trimming took off 0 bases at V and 2 bases at J, with 9 bases between the two ends. The CDR3 is 14 amino acids. Germline V gene data show CDR1 as SGDLS and CDR2 as YYNGEE. For the CDR3, the DNA is TGTGCCAGCAGCGTAGCGGGGGGCACCTACGAGCAGTACTTC. It encodes CASSVAGGTYEQYF.

This chain joins TRBV2 and TRBJ2-2; perhaps D is TRBD1 or TRBD2 (5 bases each). CDR3 size: 13 residues. CDR1 is SNHLY and CDR2 is FYNNEI in the germline V gene. Trimming left V 6 bases short and J 6 bases short, with 11 bases between. The DNA for the CDR3 is TGTGCCAGCAGGGGGGTGGGCTCCGGGGAGCTGTTTTTT. Translated, it gives CASRGVGSGELFF.

This clone was recorded once. This chain uses TRBV10-1 with TRBJ2-1; TRBD1 aligns across 10 bases. The trim removed 3 bases at V and 8 bases at J, leaving 7 bases unmatched. This CDR3 has 15 amino acids. Germline V gives CDR1 WNHNN, CDR2 SYGVQD (reference sequence). CDR3 protein: CASSDPGTGVDEQFF. CDR3 bases: TGCGCCAGCAGTGACCCGGGGACAGGGGTGGATGAGCAGTTCTTC.

V and J are TRBV18 and TRBJ1-6; perhaps TRBD1 as D (6 bases). Germline V gene sequence: CDR1 KGHSH, CDR2 LQKENI. V was shortened by 5 bases and J by 4 bases, with 15 bases between the two germline ends. This CDR3 is built from 16 residues. The CDR3 region is CASSFNRDTYNSPLHF. CDR3 nucleotide sequence: TGTGCCAGCTCATTTAACCGGGACACTTATAATTCACCCCTCCACTTT.

The chain recombines TRBV15 with TRBJ2-1, with 11 bases identical to TRBD2. Germline V lookup: CDR1 LNHNV, CDR2 YYDKDF (reference sequence). With 0 bases clipped from V and 8 bases from J, the junction kept 15 bases outside the gene matches. The CDR3 runs to 19 residues. CDR3 loop: CATSRESWASGRLRDEQFF. DNA of the CDR3: TGTGCCACCAGCAGAGAGTCCTGGGCTAGCGGGAGGCTAAGGGATGAGCAGTTCTTC.

In its sample, this clone is medium-sized. This chain links TRBV7-7 with TRBJ2-2, with D hard to call. V gave up 5 bases and J gave up 6 bases, with 13 bases separating them. CDR3 length: 14 residues. Germline CDR1 reads SSHAT; CDR2 reads FNYEAQ (reference sequence). CDR3 region: CASSPNLGSGELFF. The CDR3, as DNA: TGTGCCAGCAGCCCGAATCTGGGTTCCGGGGAGCTGTTTTTT.

The rearrangement joins TRBV9 to TRBJ1-5; D not certain. Germline CDR1 reads SGDLS; CDR2 reads YYNGEE. Trimming pared 0 bases from V and 1 base from J, leaving 5 bases between. CDR3 length: 14 residues. The CDR3 nucleotides read TGTGCCAGCAGCGTAGGGGCGAGCAATCAGCCCCAGCATTTT. Amino acids: CASSVGASNQPQHF.

The J gene is TRBJ2-7, the V gene TRBV30; 9 bases fit TRBD1. Germline CDR1 reads GTSNPN; CDR2 reads SVGIG (reference sequence). This CDR3 spans 14 amino acids. J gave up 4 bases and V 2 bases, and 6 bases lay outside the gene matches. CDR3 amino acids: CAWSPGQGPYEQYF. CDR3 nucleotides: TGTGCCTGGAGTCCGGGACAGGGCCCATACGAGCAGTACTTC.

The J gene is TRBJ2-7, the V gene TRBV2, with D unclear. The CDR3 is 15 amino acids. Trimming took off 2 bases at V and 3 bases at J, with 14 bases between the two ends. Germline V CDR1 and CDR2: SNHLY, FYNNEI. The CDR3: CASSELATVIYEQYF. The CDR3 DNA reads as TGTGCCAGCAGTGAACTTGCGACGGTGATCTACGAGCAGTACTTC.

The chain uses TRBV19 and TRBJ2-1; weak D call: TRBD2 (6 bases). The CDR3 is made up of 15 amino acids. Germline CDR1 reads LNHDA; CDR2 reads SQIVND (reference sequence). Trimming removed 8 bases at V and 3 bases at J, with 17 bases between. The CDR3 is CASSPRGGHYNEQFF. The CDR3 DNA sequence: TGTGCCAGTTCACCGAGGGGAGGACACTACAATGAGCAGTTCTTC.

J is TRBJ1-2 and V is TRBV4-3; no clear D gene. This CDR3 comprises 13 residues. Trimming pared 0 bases from V and 4 bases from J, leaving 6 bases between. Germline V gives CDR1 LGHNA, CDR2 YSLEER. CDR3 nucleotides: TGCGCCAGCAGCCAAGACGGTAGCTATGGCTACACCTTC. Translation: CASSQDGSYGYTF.